This TCR beta chain was retrieved from a study of metastatic and nonmetastatic thyroid tumors. The overall study: Repertoires from malignant and benign thyroid patients were compared across blood and tumor or nodule tissue.

This CDR3 is built from 15 residues. Germline-derived CDR1 and CDR2 are SNHLY and FYNNEI. V lost 6 bases to trimming and J lost 0 bases, with 15 bases between them. This clone rates as medium-sized. What it recognizes is unknown. Study-level findings and limits: Patients with malignant thyroid tumors reportedly had significantly higher TCR beta diversity than those with benign nodules, in blood and tumor.

Original processing notes: The study's classifier, a distant-metastasis tool for papillary thyroid cancer, was built using CDR3 differences across clinicopathological groups. Through MiXCR, TCRdb re-clonotyped the PCR reads. TCRdb assigned the V and J calls; the authors' analysis was not used. This table holds some 17,000 clones, about a quarter found once. Prior to thyroid surgery, none of the patients had received any treatment. The rearrangement links TRBV2 to TRBJ2-7, with unresolved D. The sequence derives from a male donor with papillary thyroid cancer or a benign thyroid nodule (not recorded which). Some clones in this sample may be carry-over from other donors' samples. The specimen sequenced was blood. The CDR3 loop is CASSPPTATSYEQYF. CDR3 nucleotide sequence: TGTGCCAGCAGCCCTCCGACGGCGACCTCCTACGAGCAGTACTTC.